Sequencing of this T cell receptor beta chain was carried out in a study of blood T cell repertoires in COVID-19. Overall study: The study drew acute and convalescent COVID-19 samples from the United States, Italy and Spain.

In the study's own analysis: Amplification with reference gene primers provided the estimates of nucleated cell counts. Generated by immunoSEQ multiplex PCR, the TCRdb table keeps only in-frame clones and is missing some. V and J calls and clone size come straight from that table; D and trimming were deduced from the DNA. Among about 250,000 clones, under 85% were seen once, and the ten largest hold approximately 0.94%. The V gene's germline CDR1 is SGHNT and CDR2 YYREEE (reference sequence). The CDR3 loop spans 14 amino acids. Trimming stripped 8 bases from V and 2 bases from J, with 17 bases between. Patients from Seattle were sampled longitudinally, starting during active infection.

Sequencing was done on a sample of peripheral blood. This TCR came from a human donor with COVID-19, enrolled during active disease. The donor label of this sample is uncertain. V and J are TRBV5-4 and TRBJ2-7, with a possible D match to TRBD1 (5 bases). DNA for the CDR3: TGTGCCAGTACAGGCAACAGGCCCCCCTACGAGCAGTACTTC. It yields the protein CASTGNRPPYEQYF.